This T cell receptor beta chain was captured in a study of metastatic and nonmetastatic thyroid tumors. Authors' processing steps: What underpinned the distant-metastasis classifier for papillary thyroid cancer was the set of CDR3 differences across clinicopathological groups. TCRdb re-analyzed the PCR reads using MiXCR. TCRdb's processing, not the study's, gives the V and J calls here. The table includes about 59,000 clones, around 15% detected once. Germline loops: CDR1 PRHDT, CDR2 FYEKMQ (reference sequence). V lost 5 bases to trimming and J lost 2 bases; unmatched junction nucleotides: 5. The CDR3 sequence is 14 residues long. This clone showed up many times. Patients underwent thyroid surgery, and none had received any treatment before it.

The receptor was isolated from a male donor with papillary thyroid cancer or a benign thyroid nodule (not recorded which). Some clones in this sample may be carry-over from other donors' samples. The chain uses TRBV13 and TRBJ2-5; 7 nucleotides line up with TRBD2. The sequenced sample was blood. The chain's CDR3 is CASSTGLVQETQYF. DNA of the CDR3: TGTGCCAGCAGCACCGGACTAGTTCAAGAGACCCAGTACTTC.